A selection of T cell receptor beta chains follows, all from one sample in a study of CD8 T cells in ankylosing spondylitis. One entry per CDR3 protein results from TCRdb running MiXCR on the 5' RACE reads. This sample has more than 150,000 distinct CDR3 sequences; 9.5% to 15% occur once, and the top ten carry approximately 17%. The sample consisted of blood, either unsorted or a sorted T cell fraction (not recorded which). Every receptor here comes from a male donor with ankylosing spondylitis or in good health (not recorded which). CDR3s include the opening cysteine and the closing phenylalanine or tryptophan. The D gene is left open where the match is weak. For some rows the clone size is stated as once, few or many, or as a class when expanded; others skip it.

16,few,TRBV3-1,.,TRBJ1-3,CASSQGERVSGNTIYF,TGTGCCAGCAGCCAAGGAGAAAGGGTCTCTGGAAACACCATATATTTT
12,.,TRBV20-1,TRBD1,TRBJ2-5,CSARGRGQTQYF,TGCAGTGCTAGGGGTAGGGGGCAGACCCAGTACTTC
18,.,TRBV2,TRBD2,TRBJ2-1,CACSPGTSGGRSYNEQFF,TGTGCCTGCAGTCCCGGGACTAGCGGGGGCCGATCCTACAATGAGCAGTTCTTC
18,.,TRBV5-1,.,TRBJ1-2,CASSLAAWGEANNYGYTF,TGCGCCAGCAGCTTGGCCGCATGGGGAGAAGCCAATAACTATGGCTACACCTTC
18,.,TRBV20-1,TRBD2,TRBJ2-7,CSARAFGTSGVNSYEQYF,TGCAGTGCTAGAGCGTTTGGGACTAGCGGGGTCAACTCCTACGAGCAGTACTTC
15,many,TRBV20-1,.,TRBJ2-7,CSAKKVGDQIHEQYF,TGCAGTGCCAAAAAAGTAGGGGACCAAATCCACGAGCAGTACTTC
15,.,TRBV6-5,.,TRBJ2-2,CASSYSRGRPGELFF,TGTGCCAGCAGTTACTCGAGGGGTCGGCCCGGGGAGCTGTTTTTT
16,.,TRBV5-6,TRBD2,TRBJ2-3,CASSLVYGGATDTQYF,TGTGCCAGCAGCTTGGTGTACGGGGGGGCCACAGATACGCAGTATTTT
13,.,TRBV7-2,.,TRBJ2-2,CASSLNSAGELFF,TGTGCCAGCAGCTTGAATTCCGCCGGGGAGCTGTTTTTT
14,few,TRBV27,TRBD1,TRBJ2-7,CASSFLDRVYEQYF,TGTGCCAGCAGTTTTCTGGACAGGGTCTACGAGCAGTACTTC
12,few,TRBV12-3/TRBV12-4,TRBD2,TRBJ2-3,CASSVLGGGQYF,TGTGCCAGCAGCGTTTTGGGGGGGGGGCAGTATTTT
16,few,TRBV2,.,TRBJ2-1,CASSEWAASSYNEQFF,TGTGCCAGCAGTGAATGGGCGGCGAGCTCCTACAATGAGCAGTTCTTC
15,.,TRBV7-2,TRBD2,TRBJ2-2,CASSGTSGGAGELFF,TGTGCCAGCAGCGGAACTAGCGGGGGGGCGGGGGAGCTGTTTTTT
12,many,TRBV5-1,.,TRBJ1-2,CASSAYKDGYTF,TGCGCCAGCAGCGCCTACAAGGATGGCTACACCTTC
16,many,TRBV6-4,.,TRBJ2-3,CASSDSNEGGTDTQYF,TGTGCCAGCAGTGACTCGAACGAGGGGGGCACAGATACGCAGTATTTT
15,.,TRBV4-1,.,TRBJ2-4,CASSPPRGLANIQYF,TGCGCCAGCAGCCCCCCAAGGGGGTTAGCGAACATTCAGTACTTC